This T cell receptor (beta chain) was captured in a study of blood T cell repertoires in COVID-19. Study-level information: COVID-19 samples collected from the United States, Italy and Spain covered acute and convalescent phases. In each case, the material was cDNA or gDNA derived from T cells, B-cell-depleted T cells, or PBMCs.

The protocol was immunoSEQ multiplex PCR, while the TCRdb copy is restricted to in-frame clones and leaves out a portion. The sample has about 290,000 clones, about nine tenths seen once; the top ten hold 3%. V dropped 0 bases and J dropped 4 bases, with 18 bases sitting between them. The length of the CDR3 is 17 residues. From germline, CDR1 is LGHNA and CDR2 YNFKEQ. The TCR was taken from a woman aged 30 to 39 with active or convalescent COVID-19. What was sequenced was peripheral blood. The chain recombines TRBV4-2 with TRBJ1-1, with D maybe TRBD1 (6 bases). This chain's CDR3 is CASSQERGSGSGTEAFF. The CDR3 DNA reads TGTGCCAGCAGCCAAGAGAGGGGGTCAGGGTCGGGCACTGAAGCTTTCTTT.